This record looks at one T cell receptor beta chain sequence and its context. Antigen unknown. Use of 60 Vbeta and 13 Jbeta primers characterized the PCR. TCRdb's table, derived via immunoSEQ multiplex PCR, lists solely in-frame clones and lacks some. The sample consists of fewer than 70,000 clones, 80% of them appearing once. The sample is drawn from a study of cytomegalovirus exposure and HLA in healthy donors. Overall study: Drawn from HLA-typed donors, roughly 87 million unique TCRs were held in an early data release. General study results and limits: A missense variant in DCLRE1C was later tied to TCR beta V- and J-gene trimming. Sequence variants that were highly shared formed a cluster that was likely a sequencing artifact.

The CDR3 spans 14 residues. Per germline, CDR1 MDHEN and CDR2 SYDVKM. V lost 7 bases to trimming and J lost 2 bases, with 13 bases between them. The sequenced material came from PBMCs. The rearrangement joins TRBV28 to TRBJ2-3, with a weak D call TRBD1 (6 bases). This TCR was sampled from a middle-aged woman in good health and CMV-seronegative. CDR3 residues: CASTLVGATDTQYF. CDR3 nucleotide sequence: TGTGCCAGCACCCTCGTGGGGGCCACAGATACGCAGTATTTT.